The 6 T cell receptor beta chains presented below share a single source sample, sequenced in a study of cytomegalovirus exposure and HLA in healthy donors. The study ran its PCR with 60 Vbeta and 13 Jbeta primers. Method: immunoSEQ multiplex PCR; TCRdb's copy keeps in-frame clones and lacks some. The table shows 110,000 or so clones, with around four fifths occurring only once. Sequencing input: PBMCs. The receptors were gathered from a woman aged 45-65 years in good health and CMV-seropositive.

This chain links TRBV11-3 with TRBJ2-3, with 9 bases that match TRBD2. Trimming removed 1 base from V and 1 base from J; junction bases left unmatched: 0. The CDR3 contains 15 residues. Germline V gives CDR1 SGHNT, CDR2 YENEEA. The CDR3 nucleotides are TGTGCCAGCAGCTTAGGCGGGGGGGGCACAGATACGCAGTATTTT. Translating gives CASSLGGGGTDTQYF.

This chain connects TRBV20-1 to TRBJ1-1, with a tentative D call TRBD1 (5 bases). The CDR3 runs 11 residues. Germline V gives CDR1 DFQATT, CDR2 SNEGSKA (reference sequence). CDR3 sequence reads: CSTQGRTEAFF. Written as DNA, the CDR3 is TGCAGCACTCAGGGTCGGACTGAAGCTTTCTTT.

The J gene is TRBJ2-7, the V gene TRBV6-1; TRBD1 might be the D (6 bases). V was clipped by 3 bases and J by 6 bases, with 9 bases between them. This CDR3 contains 12 residues. In germline, CDR1 is MNHNS, CDR2 SASEGT. The CDR3 reads CASSEYRAEQYF. CDR3 in DNA: TGTGCCAGCAGTGAGTACAGGGCCGAGCAGTACTTC.

The V gene is TRBV9, the J gene TRBJ2-3; TRBD1 agrees at 9 bases. The germline CDR1 and CDR2 sequences are SGDLS and YYNGEE. The CDR3 runs 17 residues. V lost 0 bases and J lost 3; bases outside the gene matches: 8. CDR3 sequence: CASSVAGYGTGTDTQYF. The CDR3 DNA sequence: TGTGCCAGCAGCGTAGCGGGATATGGGACAGGGACAGATACGCAGTATTTT.

The V call is TRBV7-8, the J call TRBJ2-7, with 11 bases identical to TRBD1. The junction had 5 bases not matched to a gene; V was cut back by 4 bases and J by 6 bases. The germline V gene encodes CDR1 SGHVS and CDR2 FQNEAQ. The CDR3 sequence is 14 residues long. The chain's CDR3 is CASSSGTGGLEQYF. The CDR3 DNA reads as TGTGCCAGCAGCTCCGGGACAGGGGGGCTCGAGCAGTACTTC.

The chain carries TRBV27 and TRBJ2-1, with D possibly TRBD1 on 6 matching bases. V shed 4 bases and J shed 3 bases, with 16 bases lying between them. The CDR3 has 16 amino acids. Germline CDR1 is MNHEY and CDR2 is SMNVEV (reference sequence). The CDR3 nucleotides read TGTGCCAGCAGTTCCCTTACGGACAGCTACTACAATGAGCAGTTCTTC. Its translation: CASSSLTDSYYNEQFF.